The text below deals with one T cell receptor (beta chain). The CDR3 runs to 15 residues. CDR1 and CDR2 (germline): ENHRY, SYGVKD. With V trimmed by 6 bases and J by 0 bases, 4 bases remained unmatched. Original processing notes: Scientists estimated how many nucleated cells there were by amplifying reference gene primers. The assay was immunoSEQ multiplex PCR, and TCRdb's table has in-frame clones only and misses some. The D gene and trimming were derived from the DNA, and the V and J assignments and clone size from that table. The profile shows about 220,000 clones, roughly 84% of them singletons. The sample is drawn from a study of blood T cell repertoires in COVID-19. Study-level information: Material from acute and convalescent COVID-19 was sourced from the United States, Italy and Spain. PBMCs, B-cell-depleted T cells, or T cells provided the cDNA or gDNA that made up the material.

This chain connects TRBV10-3 to TRBJ1-3, with 8 bases that match TRBD1. Sequenced: peripheral blood. The receptor was derived from a man aged 35 to 55 with active or convalescent COVID-19. CDR3 sequence: CAIRDRAFSGNTIYF. CDR3 nucleotides: TGTGCCATCAGGGACAGGGCTTTCTCTGGAAACACCATATATTTT.